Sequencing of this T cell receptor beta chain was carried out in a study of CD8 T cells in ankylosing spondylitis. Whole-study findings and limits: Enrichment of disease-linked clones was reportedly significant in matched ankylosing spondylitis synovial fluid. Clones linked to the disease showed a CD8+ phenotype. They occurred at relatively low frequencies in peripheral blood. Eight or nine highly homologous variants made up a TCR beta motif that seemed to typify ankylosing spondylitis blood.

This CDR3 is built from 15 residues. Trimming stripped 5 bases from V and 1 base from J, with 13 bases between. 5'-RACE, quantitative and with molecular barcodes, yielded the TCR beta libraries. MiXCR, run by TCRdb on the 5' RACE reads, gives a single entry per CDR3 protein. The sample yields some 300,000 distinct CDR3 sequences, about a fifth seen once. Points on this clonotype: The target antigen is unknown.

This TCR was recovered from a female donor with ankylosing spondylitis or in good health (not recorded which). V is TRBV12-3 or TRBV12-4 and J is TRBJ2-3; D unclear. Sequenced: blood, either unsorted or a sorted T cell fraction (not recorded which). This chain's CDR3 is CASSVMGLGTDTQYF. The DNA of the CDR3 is TGTGCCAGCAGTGTGATGGGGTTAGGCACAGATACGCAGTATTTT.